These 2 T cell receptor beta chains were all obtained from the same sample, sequenced in a study of blood T cell repertoires in COVID-19. Repertoires were generated with immunoSEQ multiplex PCR, while TCRdb's copy carries only in-frame clones and drops some. The sample gives 350,000 to 450,000 clones, about nine tenths of which show up once; more than 0.85% is in the top ten. The sample comprised PBMCs or T cells enriched from blood (not recorded which). All receptors come from a woman aged 40 to 49 who had been exposed to COVID-19.

This rearrangement joins TRBV18 to TRBJ2-5; D is perhaps TRBD1 (5 bases). The germline V and J ends were trimmed by 5 bases and 2 bases, with 9 bases remaining between them. This CDR3 has 13 amino acids. Looked up from germline, CDR1 is KGHSH and CDR2 is LQKENI. The CDR3 region has the DNA TGTGCCAGCTCATCGTCAGGGCAAGAGACCCAGTACTTC. This gives the protein CASSSSGQETQYF.

A remark on this clone: Other nucleotide sequences from this sample produce the same CDR3. The V call is TRBV12-3 or TRBV12-4, the J call TRBJ1-1; no firm D call. The CDR3 runs to 13 residues. The V and J ends lost 5 bases and 0 bases respectively, with 7 bases between them. The CDR3 spells CASSTGLNTEAFF. The CDR3 bases are TGTGCCAGCAGTACGGGGTTGAACACTGAAGCTTTCTTT.